This T cell receptor (beta chain) was documented in a study of OX40 agonist ivuxolimab in advanced cancers. On the study more broadly: With a range of about 20 to 79, age averaged roughly 60 years, and about 82% were male. Study-level findings and limits: Among the lowest peripheral clonal expansion occurred in 0.1-3.0 mg/kg partial responders. The study did not work out the antigen specificity of the expanded peripheral T cells.

With respect to this clone: Its target is not known.

The method was immunoSEQ multiplex PCR; TCRdb's version includes in-frame clones alone and lacks a portion of them. The top ten clones hold under 25% of a sample with about 32,000 clones, around 83% of them seen once. Germline V lookup: CDR1 LNHNV, CDR2 YYDKDF (reference sequence). Trimming cost V 4 bases and J 5 bases, with 20 bases left between them. There are 16 residues in the CDR3. Sampling times: baseline, cycle 4 day 1, cycle 7 day 1. The TCR originated in an adult with an advanced solid tumor such as melanoma, head and neck, liver or kidney cancer. Material: CD4+ or CD8+ T cells sorted from blood, obtained in a trial of the OX40 agonist ivuxolimab. The rearrangement uses TRBV15 and TRBJ1-1; possible D gene TRBD1, 6 bases. The chain's CDR3 is CATSTSEQGLGTEAFF. The CDR3 DNA sequence: TGTGCCACCAGCACATCCGAGCAGGGGCTAGGGACTGAAGCTTTCTTT.